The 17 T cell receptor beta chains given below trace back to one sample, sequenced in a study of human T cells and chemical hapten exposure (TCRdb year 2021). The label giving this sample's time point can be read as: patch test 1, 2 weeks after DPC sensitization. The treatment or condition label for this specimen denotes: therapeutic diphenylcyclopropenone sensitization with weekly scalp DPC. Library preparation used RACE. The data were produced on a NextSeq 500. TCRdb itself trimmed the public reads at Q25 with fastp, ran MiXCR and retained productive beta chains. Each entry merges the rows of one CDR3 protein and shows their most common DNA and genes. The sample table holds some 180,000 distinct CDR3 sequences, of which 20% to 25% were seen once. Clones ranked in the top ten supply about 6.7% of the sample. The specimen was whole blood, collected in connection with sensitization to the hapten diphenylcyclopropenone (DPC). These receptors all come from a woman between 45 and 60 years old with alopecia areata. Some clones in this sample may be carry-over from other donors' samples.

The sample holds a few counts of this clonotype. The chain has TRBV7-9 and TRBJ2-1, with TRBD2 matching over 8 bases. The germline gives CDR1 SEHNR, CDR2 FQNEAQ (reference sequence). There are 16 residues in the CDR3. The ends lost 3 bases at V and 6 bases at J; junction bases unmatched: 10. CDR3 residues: CASSLGLTGGVNEQFF. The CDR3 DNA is TGTGCCAGCAGCTTGGGTTTGACGGGAGGGGTCAATGAGCAGTTCTTC.

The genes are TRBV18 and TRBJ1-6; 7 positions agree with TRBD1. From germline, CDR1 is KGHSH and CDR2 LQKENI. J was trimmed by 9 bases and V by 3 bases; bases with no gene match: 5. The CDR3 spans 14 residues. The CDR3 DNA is TGTGCCAGCTCACCTCTCGGACAGGCTTCACCCCTCCACTTT. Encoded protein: CASSPLGQASPLHF. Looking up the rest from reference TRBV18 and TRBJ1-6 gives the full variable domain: NAGVMQNPRHLVRRRGQEARLRCSPMKGHSHVYWYRQLPEEGLKFMVYLQKENIIDESGMPKERFSAEFPKEGPSILRIQQVVRGDSAAYFCASSPLGQASPLHFGNGTRLTVT.

The CDR3 reads CASRGRTDTQYF. CDR3 bases: TGTGCCAGCAGGGGCCGTACAGATACGCAGTATTTT. The rearrangement uses TRBV11-3 and TRBJ2-3; D remains ambiguous. Trimming removed 6 bases at V and 3 bases at J, with 7 bases between. The V gene's germline CDR1 is SGHNT and CDR2 YENEEA. CDR3 length: 12 amino acids.

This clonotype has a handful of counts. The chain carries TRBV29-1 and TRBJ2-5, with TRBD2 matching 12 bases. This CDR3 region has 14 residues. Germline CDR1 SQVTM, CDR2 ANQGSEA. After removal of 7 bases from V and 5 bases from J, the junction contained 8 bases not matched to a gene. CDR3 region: CSGRLAGAGETQYF. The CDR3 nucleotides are TGCAGCGGCCGACTAGCGGGAGCAGGGGAGACCCAGTACTTC. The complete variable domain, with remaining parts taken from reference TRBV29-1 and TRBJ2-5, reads SAVISQKPSRDICQRGTSLTIQCQVDSQVTMMFWYRQQPGQSLTLIATANQGSEATYESGFVIDKFPISRPNLTFSTLTVSNMSPEDSSIYLCSGRLAGAGETQYFGPGTRLLVL.

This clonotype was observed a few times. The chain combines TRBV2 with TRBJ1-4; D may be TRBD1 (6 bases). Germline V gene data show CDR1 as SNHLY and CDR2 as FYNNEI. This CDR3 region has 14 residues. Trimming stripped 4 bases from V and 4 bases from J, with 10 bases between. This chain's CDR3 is CASSVGQNNEKLFF. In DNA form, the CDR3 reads TGTGCCAGCAGTGTCGGACAGAATAATGAAAAACTGTTTTTT.

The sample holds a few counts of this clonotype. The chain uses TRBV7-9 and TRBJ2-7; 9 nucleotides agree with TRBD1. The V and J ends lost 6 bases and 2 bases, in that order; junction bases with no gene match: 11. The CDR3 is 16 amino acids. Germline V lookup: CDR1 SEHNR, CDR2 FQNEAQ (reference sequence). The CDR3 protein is CASSLLGTGWAYEQYF. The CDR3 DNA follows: TGTGCCAGCAGTCTTTTAGGGACAGGGTGGGCCTACGAGCAGTACTTC.

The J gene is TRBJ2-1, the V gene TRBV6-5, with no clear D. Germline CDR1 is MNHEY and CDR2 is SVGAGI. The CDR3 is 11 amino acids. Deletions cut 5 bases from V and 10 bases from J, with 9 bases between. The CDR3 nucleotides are TGTGCCAGCAGTCGTATAGGGGAGCAGTTCTTC. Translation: CASSRIGEQFF.

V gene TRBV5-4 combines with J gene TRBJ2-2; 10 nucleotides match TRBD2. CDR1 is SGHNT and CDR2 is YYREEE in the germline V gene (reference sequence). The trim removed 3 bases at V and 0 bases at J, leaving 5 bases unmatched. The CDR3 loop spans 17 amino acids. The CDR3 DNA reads TGTGCCAGCAGCTGGAGGACTAGCGGAGCGAACACCGGGGAGCTGTTTTTT. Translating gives CASSWRTSGANTGELFF.

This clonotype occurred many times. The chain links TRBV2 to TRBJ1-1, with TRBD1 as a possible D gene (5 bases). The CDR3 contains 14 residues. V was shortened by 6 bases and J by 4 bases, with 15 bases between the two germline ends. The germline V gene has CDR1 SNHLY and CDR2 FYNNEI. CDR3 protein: CASSKGQGSTEAFF. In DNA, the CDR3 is TGTGCCAGCAGCAAGGGTCAGGGCTCCACTGAAGCTTTCTTT.

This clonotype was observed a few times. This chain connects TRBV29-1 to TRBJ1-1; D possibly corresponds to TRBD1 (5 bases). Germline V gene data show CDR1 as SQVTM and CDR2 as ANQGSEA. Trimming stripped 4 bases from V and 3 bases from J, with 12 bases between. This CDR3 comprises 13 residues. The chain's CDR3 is CSVAGREDTEAFF. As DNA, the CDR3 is TGCAGCGTTGCAGGGCGGGAGGACACTGAAGCTTTCTTT.

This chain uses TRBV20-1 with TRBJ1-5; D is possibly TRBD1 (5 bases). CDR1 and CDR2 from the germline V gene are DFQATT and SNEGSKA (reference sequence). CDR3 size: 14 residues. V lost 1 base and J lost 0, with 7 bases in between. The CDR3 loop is CSARVGTSNQPQHF. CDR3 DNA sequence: TGCAGTGCTAGAGTTGGGACTAGCAATCAGCCCCAGCATTTT.

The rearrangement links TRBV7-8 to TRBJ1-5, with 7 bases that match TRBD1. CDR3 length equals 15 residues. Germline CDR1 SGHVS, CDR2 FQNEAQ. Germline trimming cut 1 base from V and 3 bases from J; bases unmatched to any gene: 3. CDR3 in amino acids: CASSLGTGDNQPQHF. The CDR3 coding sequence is TGTGCCAGCAGCTTAGGGACAGGTGACAATCAGCCCCAGCATTTT.

CDR3 DNA sequence: TGCGCCAGCAGGACGGGACTAGCGGGAGTAGAGACCCAGTACTTC. Protein sequence: CASRTGLAGVETQYF. The V gene is TRBV5-1, the J gene TRBJ2-5, with 14 bases that match TRBD2. CDR1 and CDR2 from the germline V gene are SGHRS and YFSETQ. This CDR3 has 15 residues. After removal of 5 bases from V and 4 bases from J, the junction contained 4 bases not matched to a gene.

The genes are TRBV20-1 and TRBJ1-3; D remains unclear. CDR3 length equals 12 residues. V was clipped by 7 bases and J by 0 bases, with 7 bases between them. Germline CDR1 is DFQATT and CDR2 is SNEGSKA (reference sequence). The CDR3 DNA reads TGCAGTGGACGATCCTCTGGAAACACCATATATTTT. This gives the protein CSGRSSGNTIYF.

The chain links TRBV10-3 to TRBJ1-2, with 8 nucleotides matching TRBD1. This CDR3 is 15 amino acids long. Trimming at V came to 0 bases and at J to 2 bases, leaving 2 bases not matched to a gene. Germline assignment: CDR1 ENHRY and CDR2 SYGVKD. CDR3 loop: CAISESQGANYGYTF. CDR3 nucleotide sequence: TGTGCCATCAGTGAGTCGCAGGGGGCCAACTATGGCTACACCTTC.

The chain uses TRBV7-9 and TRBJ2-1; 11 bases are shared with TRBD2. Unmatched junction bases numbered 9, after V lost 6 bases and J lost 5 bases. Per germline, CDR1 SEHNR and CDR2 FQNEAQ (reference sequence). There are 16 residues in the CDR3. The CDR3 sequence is CASRPNPGLADNEQFF. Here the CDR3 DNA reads TGTGCCAGCAGACCCAACCCGGGACTAGCGGACAATGAGCAGTTCTTC.

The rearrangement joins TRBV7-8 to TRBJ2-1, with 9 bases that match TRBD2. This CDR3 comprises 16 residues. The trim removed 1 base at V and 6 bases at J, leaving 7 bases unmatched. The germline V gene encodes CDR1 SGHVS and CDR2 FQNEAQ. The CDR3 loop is CASSLVTAGGPNEQFF. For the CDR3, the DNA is TGTGCCAGCAGCTTAGTAACTGCGGGAGGGCCCAATGAGCAGTTCTTC.